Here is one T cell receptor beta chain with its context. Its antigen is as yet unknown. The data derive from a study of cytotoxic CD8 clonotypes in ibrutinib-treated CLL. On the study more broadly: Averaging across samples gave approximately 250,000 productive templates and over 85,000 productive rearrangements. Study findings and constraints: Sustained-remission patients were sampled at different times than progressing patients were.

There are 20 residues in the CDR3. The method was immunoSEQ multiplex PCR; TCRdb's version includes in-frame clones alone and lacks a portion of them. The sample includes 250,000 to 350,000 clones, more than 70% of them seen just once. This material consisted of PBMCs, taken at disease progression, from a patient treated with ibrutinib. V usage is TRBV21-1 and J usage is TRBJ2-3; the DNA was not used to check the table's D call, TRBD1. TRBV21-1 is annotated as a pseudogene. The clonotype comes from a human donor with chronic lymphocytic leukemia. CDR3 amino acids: CASSTTGSRAAVRVSDTQYF. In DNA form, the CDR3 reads TGTGCCAGCAGCACCACAGGGAGTAGGGCCGCCGTTCGGGTCTCAGATACGCAGTATTTT.